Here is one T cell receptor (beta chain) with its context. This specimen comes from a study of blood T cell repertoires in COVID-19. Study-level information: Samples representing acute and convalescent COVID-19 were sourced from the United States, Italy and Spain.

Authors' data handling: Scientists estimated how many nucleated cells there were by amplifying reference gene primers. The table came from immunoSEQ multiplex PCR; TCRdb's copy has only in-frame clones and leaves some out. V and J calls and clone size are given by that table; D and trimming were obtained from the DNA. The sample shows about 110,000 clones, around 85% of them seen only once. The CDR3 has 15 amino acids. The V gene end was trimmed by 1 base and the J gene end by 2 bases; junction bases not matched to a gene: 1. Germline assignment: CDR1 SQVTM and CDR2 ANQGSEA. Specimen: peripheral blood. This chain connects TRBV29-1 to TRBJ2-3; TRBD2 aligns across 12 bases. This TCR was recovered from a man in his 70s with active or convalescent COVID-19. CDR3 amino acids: CSVEGTSGDTDTQYF. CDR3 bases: TGCAGCGTTGAAGGGACTAGCGGGGACACAGATACGCAGTATTTT.